This T cell receptor (beta chain) was documented in a study of OX40 agonist ivuxolimab in advanced cancers. Measured with immunoSEQ multiplex PCR; TCRdb has only the in-frame clones, and not every one. The data show roughly 68,000 clones, 80% to 90% seen once. This clone was seen only once. Collection of blood occurred at baseline, at cycle 4 day 1, and at cycle 7 day 1. Per the germline V gene, CDR1 is SGHRS and CDR2 is YFSETQ. The CDR3 contains 15 residues. Trimming took 0 bases from V and 6 from J; bases not matched to a gene: 2. The J gene is TRBJ2-7, the V gene TRBV5-1, with TRBD2 matching 14 bases. The receptor comes from an adult with an advanced solid tumor such as melanoma, head and neck, liver or kidney cancer. The sample consisted of CD4+ or CD8+ T cells sorted from blood, taken in a trial of the OX40 agonist ivuxolimab. The CDR3 region has the DNA TGCGCCAGCAGCTTGGGACTAGCGGGAGGGGGCGAGCAGTACTTC. It encodes CASSLGLAGGGEQYF.